The 29 T cell receptor beta chains below all came from one sample that was sequenced in a study of OX40 agonist ivuxolimab in advanced cancers. Sequenced by immunoSEQ multiplex PCR; TCRdb stores in-frame clones only, minus some. The sample contains 70,000 or so clones, 70% to 90% of which appear only once. Sample: CD4+ or CD8+ T cells sorted from blood, taken in a trial of the OX40 agonist ivuxolimab. Every receptor here comes from an adult with an advanced solid tumor such as melanoma, head and neck, liver or kidney cancer.

The V gene is TRBV19, the J gene TRBJ2-1, with 10 bases that match TRBD2. Trimming removed 9 bases from V and 3 bases from J; junction bases left unmatched: 17. CDR1 and CDR2 (germline): LNHDA, SQIVND (reference sequence). The CDR3 contains 18 residues. The chain's CDR3 is CASKDSGGPGYFYNEQFF. The CDR3 nucleotides are TGTGCCAGCAAAGATAGCGGGGGGCCCGGATACTTCTACAATGAGCAGTTCTTC.

The rearrangement links TRBV5-1 to TRBJ2-5; a possible D gene is TRBD2 (5 bases). V dropped 4 bases and J dropped 5 bases, with 15 bases sitting between them. The CDR3 is 14 amino acids. The germline CDR1 and CDR2 sequences are SGHRS and YFSETQ. CDR3 sequence (DNA): TGCGCCAGCAGCCCGGACGGGGTGGGGGAGACCCAGTACTTC. Its protein is CASSPDGVGETQYF.

This clone was seen more than once but under ten times. This chain connects TRBV10-1 to TRBJ2-7; D is ambiguous. The CDR3 totals 14 residues. V was shortened by 0 bases and J by 1 base, with 7 bases between the two germline ends. Germline CDR1 and CDR2: WNHNN and SYGVQD (reference sequence). The CDR3 DNA follows: TGCGCCAGCAGTGAGTCTCTGGGTTCCTACGAGCAGTACTTC. Protein product: CASSESLGSYEQYF.

The chain joins TRBV4-1 to TRBJ2-7; no reliable D call. This CDR3 has 13 residues. The V end was cut by 1 base, the J end by 9 bases, with 13 bases between. Germline CDR1 reads MGHRA; CDR2 reads YSYEKL. The CDR3 region is CASSQVGPVAQYF. In DNA form, the CDR3 reads TGCGCCAGCAGCCAAGTCGGACCTGTAGCGCAGTACTTC.

This clone was observed a few times. The genes are TRBV27 and TRBJ2-1; 8 bases align to TRBD2. This CDR3 contains 17 residues. V trimming: 1 base; J trimming: 10 bases; junction bases outside the gene matches: 15. The germline V gene encodes CDR1 MNHEY and CDR2 SMNVEV (reference sequence). The CDR3 nucleotides are TGTGCCAGCAGTTTATATTTGTCGGCGGGGGGAACGCGGGAGCAGTTCTTC. It specifies CASSLYLSAGGTREQFF.

The chain has TRBV5-4 and TRBJ1-1; D gene uncertain. This CDR3 region has 13 residues. CDR1 and CDR2 from the germline V gene are SGHNT and YYREEE (reference sequence). Trimming took off 6 bases at V and 4 bases at J, with 13 bases between the two ends. CDR3 DNA: TGTGCCAGCATCGACGGGGTACGCACTGAAGCTTTCTTT. As protein: CASIDGVRTEAFF.

The chain has TRBV6-5 and TRBJ2-7; D call uncertain. Germline loops: CDR1 MNHEY, CDR2 SVGAGI. V was clipped by 0 bases and J by 4 bases, with 4 bases between them. The CDR3 runs to 12 residues. CDR3 bases: TGTGCCAGCAGTTACTCACAGTACGAGCAGTACTTC. This codes for CASSYSQYEQYF.

V gene TRBV6-5 combines with J gene TRBJ1-3, with TRBD1 as a possible D gene (6 bases). CDR3 size: 14 residues. Germline V gene sequence: CDR1 MNHEY, CDR2 SVGAGI. Between the trimmed V and J ends, which lost 4 bases and 2 bases, there was a span of 9 bases. The DNA of the CDR3 is TGTGCCAGCAGTTCGAGGGGGACTGGAAACACCATATATTTT. Protein: CASSSRGTGNTIYF.

The chain uses TRBV6-5 and TRBJ2-2; 9 bases are shared with TRBD1. Per the germline V gene, CDR1 is MNHEY and CDR2 is SVGAGI. This CDR3 is built from 13 residues. V shed 7 bases, J shed 9 bases, and the junction held 6 bases outside the gene matches. DNA for the CDR3: TGTGCCAGCACCACCGGGACAGGGAGGGAGCTGTTTTTT. Its protein product is CASTTGTGRELFF.

This clone was counted a single time. The CDR3, as DNA: TGTGCCAGCAGCTTGGCGGGACAGAATCAGCCCCAGCATTTT. This sequence encodes CASSLAGQNQPQHF. This chain joins TRBV5-6 and TRBJ1-5; 7 nucleotides align to TRBD1. J was trimmed by 4 bases and V by 0 bases; bases with no gene match: 1. The CDR3 has 14 amino acids. Germline CDR1 is SGHDT and CDR2 is YYEEEE.

The CDR3 region has the DNA TGTGCCAGCAGCCTCGGCCAGGGGGGAAATTCACCCCTCCACTTT. As protein: CASSLGQGGNSPLHF. The chain is built from TRBV14 and TRBJ1-6, with 7 bases that match TRBD1. This CDR3 is 15 amino acids long. Germline-derived CDR1 and CDR2 are SGHDN and FVKESK. J was trimmed by 7 bases and V by 4 bases; bases with no gene match: 7.

The rearrangement uses TRBV12-5 and TRBJ2-3; a possible D gene is TRBD1 (6 bases). The CDR3 length is 13 residues. Germline V gene lookup returns CDR1 LGHNT and CDR2 FRNRAP. The V end was cut by 9 bases, the J end by 3 bases, with 13 bases between. CDR3: CASVGRGTDTQYF. DNA of the CDR3: TGTGCTAGCGTTGGCAGGGGTACAGATACGCAGTATTTT.

The CDR3 nucleotides read TGTGCCAGCAGCTATGGCGGTGGGACAGAGAAACCCCTCCACTTT. Translated, it gives CASSYGGGTEKPLHF. This chain uses TRBV7-8 with TRBJ1-6; the match to TRBD1 covers 7 bases. The CDR3 covers 15 residues. The V gene's germline CDR1 is SGHVS and CDR2 FQNEAQ. The ends lost 4 bases at V and 12 bases at J; junction bases unmatched: 12.

The V call is TRBV9, the J call TRBJ1-1; no firm D call. The CDR3 has 13 residues. Trimming stripped 0 bases from V and 11 bases from J, with 14 bases between. Germline loops: CDR1 SGDLS, CDR2 YYNGEE. CDR3 protein: CASSVAVGLKAFF. The DNA for the CDR3 is TGTGCCAGCAGCGTAGCTGTGGGGTTGAAGGCTTTCTTT.

This rearrangement joins TRBV19 to TRBJ1-5, with 7 bases fitting TRBD1. The length of the CDR3 is 14 residues. Germline V gene data show CDR1 as LNHDA and CDR2 as SQIVND (reference sequence). Trimming at V came to 8 bases and at J to 5 bases, leaving 9 bases not matched to a gene. The CDR3 nucleotides are TGTGCCAGTGGACCTCAGGGGGGACATCAGCCCCAGCATTTT. Amino acid sequence: CASGPQGGHQPQHF.

The CDR3 spells CGKARAPAGNTIYF. In DNA, the CDR3 is TGTGGGAAGGCCAGGGCCCCAGCTGGAAACACCATATATTTT. The rearrangement joins TRBV28 to TRBJ1-3; a weak D match, TRBD1 (5 bases). The CDR3 is 14 amino acids. The germline V gene has CDR1 MDHEN and CDR2 SYDVKM.

This clone showed up just a few times. The chain joins TRBV7-2 to TRBJ1-2; D is unresolved. Per germline, CDR1 SGHTA and CDR2 FQGNSA. Trimming pared 1 base from V and 6 bases from J, leaving 6 bases between. The CDR3 consists of 12 residues. CDR3 loop: CASSLGSNGYTF. The DNA for the CDR3 is TGTGCCAGCAGCTTAGGTTCCAATGGCTACACCTTC.

This chain connects TRBV5-6 to TRBJ1-4, with TRBD1 matching 10 bases. The V segment lost 4 bases and the J segment 8 bases; nucleotides outside the gene matches: 8. Per the germline V gene, CDR1 is SGHDT and CDR2 is YYEEEE. The CDR3 length is 15 residues. CDR3 sequence (DNA): TGTGCCAGCAGCCCCGGGACAGGGGTTCGAGAAAAACTGTTTTTT. The encoded protein is CASSPGTGVREKLFF.

CDR3 nucleotide sequence: TGTGCCATCGCCGGGACGGATAGCAATCAGCCCCAGCATTTT. It yields the protein CAIAGTDSNQPQHF. The rearrangement links TRBV10-3 to TRBJ1-5; D is perhaps TRBD1 (5 bases). Between the trimmed V and J ends, which lost 8 bases and 0 bases, there was a span of 11 bases. This CDR3 is built from 14 residues. Germline V gives CDR1 ENHRY, CDR2 SYGVKD.

CDR3 region: CASSKDSYGYTF. The DNA for the CDR3 is TGTGCCAGCAGCAAGGACAGCTATGGCTACACCTTC. The chain carries TRBV5-6 and TRBJ1-2, with TRBD1 as a possible D gene (6 bases). CDR3 length: 12 residues. Germline V CDR1 and CDR2: SGHDT, YYEEEE. Trimming removed 4 bases at V and 4 bases at J, with 8 bases between. The whole variable domain, filled in from reference TRBV5-6 and TRBJ1-2, reads DAGVTQSPTHLIKTRGQQVTLRCSPKSGHDTVSWYQQALGQGPQFIFQYYEEEERQRGNFPDRFSGHQFPNYSSELNVNALLLGDSALYLCASSKDSYGYTFGSGTRLTVV.

This clone was seen once. The J gene is TRBJ1-1, the V gene TRBV5-4; no definite D call. The V end lost 0 bases, the J end lost 3 bases, and 9 bases lay between the germline ends. CDR3 length: 14 amino acids. Per germline, CDR1 SGHNT and CDR2 YYREEE (reference sequence). CDR3 coding DNA: TGTGCCAGCAGCTTGGAAAGGTTCGACACTGAAGCTTTCTTT. Translation gives CASSLERFDTEAFF.

This chain links TRBV5-4 with TRBJ1-1, with D unclear. There are 14 residues in the CDR3. Germline values: CDR1 SGHNT, CDR2 YYREEE (reference sequence). V was clipped by 0 bases and J by 1 base, with 7 bases between them. The CDR3 region is CASSLARTNTEAFF. Here the CDR3 DNA reads TGTGCCAGCAGCTTGGCCAGGACGAACACTGAAGCTTTCTTT. Combining the CDR3 with reference TRBV5-4 and TRBJ1-1 gives the whole variable domain ETGVTQSPTHLIKTRGQQVTLRCSSQSGHNTVSWYQQALGQGPQFIFQYYREEENGRGNFPPRFSGLQFPNYSSELNVNALELDDSALYLCASSLARTNTEAFFGQGTRLTVV.

The V gene is TRBV11-2, the J gene TRBJ2-4, with 9 bases that match TRBD2. Germline loops: CDR1 SGHAT, CDR2 FQNNGV. The J segment lost 9 bases and the V segment lost 5 bases, leaving 11 bases of the junction unmatched. The CDR3 totals 15 residues. CDR3 nucleotide sequence: TGTGCCAGCAGCCCCCCGGGACTAGCTATTGGCATTCAGTACTTC. Translating it yields CASSPPGLAIGIQYF.

This chain connects TRBV15 to TRBJ1-4; D is perhaps TRBD1 (6 bases). CDR1 and CDR2 from the germline V gene are LNHNV and YYDKDF (reference sequence). V shed 0 bases and J shed 0 bases, with 14 bases lying between them. This CDR3 has 18 residues. The CDR3 DNA is TGTGCCACCAGCAGAGATTATCAAGGGGGGACAACTAATGAAAAACTGTTTTTT. Amino acids: CATSRDYQGGTTNEKLFF.

The chain combines TRBV28 with TRBJ1-6; 7 nucleotides match TRBD1. CDR1 is MDHEN, CDR2 SYDVKM, per germline. The V and J ends lost 7 bases and 10 bases, in that order; junction bases with no gene match: 7. The CDR3 sequence is 13 residues long. CDR3 in DNA: TGTGCCAGCACCTCACAGGGGAGGTCACCCCTCCACTTT. Protein: CASTSQGRSPLHF.

This clone was recorded only once. This chain uses TRBV6-5 with TRBJ2-1, with a possible D match to TRBD2 (5 bases). V was cut by 5 bases and J by 7 bases, with 18 bases left in between. The CDR3 runs 15 residues. Germline loops: CDR1 MNHEY, CDR2 SVGAGI. In nucleotides, the CDR3 is TGTGCCAGCAGTAGGGCTGGAGCTAGCTTAAATGAGCAGTTCTTC. Amino acid sequence: CASSRAGASLNEQFF.

This CDR3 is CASSLSGGESETQYF. The DNA for the CDR3 is TGCGCCAGCAGCTTGTCCGGGGGAGAATCAGAGACCCAGTACTTC. The chain employs TRBV5-1 and TRBJ2-5; TRBD2 might be the D (6 bases). The CDR3 sequence is 15 residues long. V lost 1 base to trimming and J lost 4 bases, with 14 bases between them. Germline V gene data show CDR1 as SGHRS and CDR2 as YFSETQ.

This chain links TRBV5-1 with TRBJ1-1, with a weak D call TRBD1 (6 bases). CDR1 is SGHRS and CDR2 is YFSETQ in the germline V gene. V lost 4 bases and J lost 5, with 18 bases in between. This CDR3 region has 15 residues. The CDR3 protein is CASSKVPGAGTEAFF. For the CDR3, the DNA is TGCGCCAGCAGCAAGGTCCCGGGGGCAGGGACTGAAGCTTTCTTT.

The chain links TRBV10-1 to TRBJ2-2; D may be TRBD1 or TRBD2 (6 bases each). V lost 0 bases and J lost 2, with 10 bases in between. The CDR3 is 16 amino acids. CDR1 WNHNN and CDR2 SYGVQD come from the germline V gene (reference sequence). The CDR3 region has the DNA TGCGCCAGCAGTGAGTCCAGGGGACTCAACACCGGGGAGCTGTTTTTT. Translating gives CASSESRGLNTGELFF.